This TCR beta chain emerged from a study of T cells after yellow fever vaccination. The overall study: Preparing low-cell-number fractions relied on SMART-Seq v4 Ultra Low Input. Points from the study as a whole: A weaker but faster secondary response was observed, peaking on day 5 versus 15. Overlap between CD4 and CD8 compartments was detected for a small share of clonotypes.

At least ten counts were recorded for this clonotype. Antigen unknown. TCRdb reprocessed the 5' RACE reads via MiXCR and lists one record per CDR3 protein. Of under 90,000 distinct CDR3 sequences listed, approximately 7% are singletons. Per the germline V gene, CDR1 is LGHNA and CDR2 is YNFKEQ. The CDR3 has 17 amino acids. V was pared by 0 bases and J by 1 base, with 16 bases between. The source was CD8+ T cells sorted from PBMCs, collected about 49 days after the first yellow fever vaccination. This rearrangement joins TRBV4-2 to TRBJ2-7; D unclear. The sequence was obtained from a man younger than 35 who received the YFV17D yellow fever vaccine. CDR3 sequence reads: CASSQEYAPSLSYEQYF. CDR3 DNA sequence: TGTGCCAGCAGCCAAGAATACGCACCCTCTCTTTCCTACGAGCAGTACTTC.